The 27 T cell receptor beta chains below come from one sample, sequenced in a study of T-cell memory formation after mild COVID-19. TCRdb passed the 5' RACE reads through MiXCR, listing each CDR3 protein once. The sample includes 170,000 or so distinct CDR3 sequences, over 20% of them seen just once. Sequencing was done on a sample of PBMCs or a T cell subset sorted from them (not recorded which). The receptor set was obtained from an adult woman who had mild COVID-19 (a few samples of this study predate the infection). Cell type and time point are not known.

V gene TRBV20-1 combines with J gene TRBJ2-2; D not resolved. Between the trimmed V and J ends, which lost 1 base and 0 bases, there was a span of 12 bases. Germline V gives CDR1 DFQATT, CDR2 SNEGSKA (reference sequence). CDR3 length: 16 amino acids. The CDR3, as DNA: TGCAGTGCTAGAGGAACCGACAACGCGAACACCGGGGAGCTGTTTTTT. Translation gives CSARGTDNANTGELFF.

This rearrangement joins TRBV2 to TRBJ1-2, with D uncertain. CDR3 length: 14 amino acids. CDR1 is SNHLY and CDR2 is FYNNEI in the germline V gene. V was shortened by 1 base and J by 4 bases, with 10 bases between the two germline ends. CDR3 bases: TGTGCCAGCAGTGAAGACCGTGGGTTCTATGGCTACACCTTC. It yields the protein CASSEDRGFYGYTF.

The J gene is TRBJ2-1, the V gene TRBV7-6; D is possibly TRBD2 (8 bases). Trimming pared 5 bases from V and 2 bases from J, leaving 16 bases between. The length of the CDR3 is 16 residues. Germline values: CDR1 SGHVS, CDR2 FNYEAQ. CDR3 bases: TGTGCCAGCAGCCTATCGGGAGGGGGCCCCTACAATGAGCAGTTCTTC. It encodes CASSLSGGGPYNEQFF.

This clonotype was observed a few times. V usage is TRBV20-1 and J usage is TRBJ2-5; 8 bases line up with TRBD2. Germline V gene sequence: CDR1 DFQATT, CDR2 SNEGSKA (reference sequence). This CDR3 contains 16 residues. Unmatched junction bases numbered 10, after V lost 0 bases and J lost 4 bases. The DNA of the CDR3 is TGCAGTGCTAGAGATCTCAGAGCGGGGGTAGGAGAGACCCAGTACTTC. Protein product: CSARDLRAGVGETQYF.

The J gene is TRBJ1-2, the V gene TRBV6-5, with D tentatively TRBD1 (5 bases). V shed 3 bases and J shed 5 bases, with 13 bases lying between them. The CDR3 has 14 residues. The germline V gene encodes CDR1 MNHEY and CDR2 SVGAGI. The CDR3 DNA follows: TGTGCCAGCAGTTATTCCCGGGACTTATATGGCTACACCTTC. It codes for CASSYSRDLYGYTF.

This sequence joins TRBV6-1 and TRBJ2-7; 8 nucleotides agree with TRBD1. V lost 8 bases to trimming and J lost 1 base; unmatched junction nucleotides: 4. The CDR3 extends over 13 amino acids. Germline values: CDR1 MNHNS, CDR2 SASEGT. The CDR3 is CASDGQGSYEQYF. CDR3 coding DNA: TGTGCCAGCGACGGACAGGGTTCCTACGAGCAGTACTTC.

This clonotype appeared many times. The V call is TRBV3-1, the J call TRBJ2-7, with a weak D call TRBD2 (6 bases). Per germline, CDR1 LGHDT and CDR2 YNNKEL (reference sequence). The CDR3 spans 15 residues. Trimming took off 0 bases at V and 2 bases at J, with 11 bases between the two ends. The CDR3 is CASSQEIAAAYEQYF. The CDR3, as DNA: TGTGCCAGCAGCCAAGAAATAGCGGCCGCCTACGAGCAGTACTTC.

The V call is TRBV24-1, the J call TRBJ2-1; 11 bases map to TRBD2. The CDR3 covers 15 residues. The V gene's germline CDR1 is KGHDR and CDR2 SFDVKD. The ends lost 6 bases at V and 6 bases at J; junction bases unmatched: 6. CDR3 in DNA: TGTGCCACCAGTACCGGGACTAGCGGAGTCAATGAGCAGTTCTTC. Residues: CATSTGTSGVNEQFF.

There are a few counts of this clonotype. This rearrangement joins TRBV3-1 to TRBJ1-2; 10 bases align to TRBD1. The CDR3 consists of 17 residues. Germline V CDR1 and CDR2: LGHDT, YNNKEL (reference sequence). Trimming at V came to 1 base and at J to 3 bases, leaving 8 bases not matched to a gene. The CDR3 is CASSQGTPGQGHYGYTF. DNA of the CDR3: TGTGCCAGCAGCCAAGGTACGCCGGGACAGGGGCACTATGGCTACACCTTC.

This clonotype was seen a few times. The J gene is TRBJ2-7, the V gene TRBV5-1; 14 bases fit TRBD2. CDR1 SGHRS and CDR2 YFSETQ come from the germline V gene. This CDR3 is 20 amino acids long. The trim removed 5 bases at V and 0 bases at J, leaving 16 bases unmatched. CDR3 in DNA: TGCGCCAGCAGACCAGCCGGGACTAGCGGGGGCCCTTTGAGCTCCTACGAGCAGTACTTC. This translates into CASRPAGTSGGPLSSYEQYF.

This clonotype was seen only a few times. The chain uses TRBV7-9 and TRBJ2-1; no reliable D call. Germline loops: CDR1 SEHNR, CDR2 FQNEAQ (reference sequence). With 4 bases removed from V and 0 bases from J, the gap between germline ends came to 10 bases. CDR3 length: 15 residues. In DNA, the CDR3 is TGTGCCAGCAGCTCCACTGGGTTCTCCTACAATGAGCAGTTCTTC. Translating it yields CASSSTGFSYNEQFF.

This clonotype was observed at least ten times. This chain connects TRBV4-1 to TRBJ2-7; possible D gene TRBD1, 6 bases. The germline gives CDR1 MGHRA, CDR2 YSYEKL. The germline V and J ends were trimmed by 0 bases and 0 bases, with 12 bases remaining between them. The CDR3 spans 16 residues. The DNA for the CDR3 is TGCGCCAGCAGCCAAGACGACAGGAGTGGCTCCTACGAGCAGTACTTC. It translates to CASSQDDRSGSYEQYF.

This clonotype showed up just a few times. A junction boundary mismatches the germline segment, possibly from a read error. This chain links TRBV7-7 with TRBJ2-1; D not resolved. This CDR3 comprises 13 residues. The germline V gene encodes CDR1 SSHAT and CDR2 FNYEAQ (reference sequence). The CDR3 nucleotides read TGTGCTAGCAGCCCTGGGGTATACAATGAGCAGTTCTTC. Translated: CASSPGVYNEQFF.

This clonotype was detected a few times. This chain connects TRBV2 to TRBJ2-7; tentative D call: TRBD1 (5 bases). Germline CDR1 is SNHLY and CDR2 is FYNNEI. V was clipped by 4 bases and J by 4 bases, with 17 bases between them. The CDR3 extends over 15 amino acids. The DNA for the CDR3 is TGTGCCAGCAGTGGTTACCAGGGTGGGCTATACGAGCAGTACTTC. This codes for CASSGYQGGLYEQYF.

The chain joins TRBV5-6 to TRBJ2-7, with 10 bases identical to TRBD2. Trimming cost V 0 bases and J 4 bases; bases outside gene matches: 4. Germline CDR1 and CDR2: SGHDT and YYEEEE. CDR3 length: 15 amino acids. CDR3 coding DNA: TGTGCCAGCAGCTTGGAACTAGCGGGAATATACGAGCAGTACTTC. Translation: CASSLELAGIYEQYF.

There are a few counts of this clonotype. This chain connects TRBV4-3 to TRBJ2-2; 7 nucleotides align to TRBD2. The ends lost 1 base at V and 0 bases at J; junction bases unmatched: 5. Looked up from germline, CDR1 is LGHNA and CDR2 is YSLEER. CDR3 length equals 17 residues. Here the CDR3 reads CASSQGPSGTNTGELFF. CDR3 nucleotide sequence: TGCGCCAGCAGCCAAGGCCCTAGCGGAACGAACACCGGGGAGCTGTTTTTT.

This clonotype was seen a handful of times. At one of its ends the junction is not consistent with the germline gene, which may arise from a read error. The V gene is TRBV24-1, the J gene TRBJ2-6; D unresolved. Germline CDR1 reads KGHDR; CDR2 reads SFDVKD. The CDR3 covers 11 residues. The CDR3, as DNA: TGTGCCACCAGTGATTTCGGACCGTTGTCTTTC. Translation gives CATSDFGPLSF.

V usage is TRBV27 and J usage is TRBJ2-5; 7 nucleotides line up with TRBD1. The CDR3 is made up of 13 amino acids. The V segment lost 3 bases and the J segment 4 bases; nucleotides outside the gene matches: 2. Germline V lookup: CDR1 MNHEY, CDR2 SMNVEV (reference sequence). The CDR3 nucleotides read TGTGCCAGCAGTTTTGAGGGGGCAGAGACCCAGTACTTC. Protein: CASSFEGAETQYF.

The chain carries TRBV27 and TRBJ2-7; possibly TRBD2 for D (6 bases). The CDR3 sequence is 15 residues long. Germline V gene lookup returns CDR1 MNHEY and CDR2 SMNVEV (reference sequence). V was cut by 4 bases and J by 1 base, with 14 bases left in between. Here the CDR3 reads CASSYEAGDSYEQYF. The CDR3, as DNA: TGTGCCAGCAGTTATGAAGCGGGCGATTCCTACGAGCAGTACTTC.

The chain recombines TRBV6-6 with TRBJ2-1; D is ambiguous. The germline gives CDR1 MNHNY, CDR2 SVGAGI (reference sequence). The CDR3 spans 18 residues. Trimming stripped 0 bases from V and 0 bases from J, with 15 bases between. The CDR3 DNA sequence: TGTGCCAGCAGTTACTCGAGTCTCTCGGGTCACTCCTACAATGAGCAGTTCTTC. It translates to CASSYSSLSGHSYNEQFF.

This clonotype was counted between two and nine times. This rearrangement joins TRBV9 to TRBJ2-3; perhaps TRBD2 as D (5 bases). From germline, CDR1 is SGDLS and CDR2 YYNGEE. This CDR3 is built from 15 residues. Trimming stripped 0 bases from V and 0 bases from J, with 8 bases between. CDR3 amino acids: CASSVAGGSTDTQYF. The CDR3 bases are TGTGCCAGCAGCGTAGCCGGCGGGAGCACAGATACGCAGTATTTT.

This clonotype was counted only a few times. The V gene is TRBV6-5, the J gene TRBJ2-7; D ambiguous. The CDR3 loop spans 15 amino acids. Trimming removed 8 bases at V and 0 bases at J, with 17 bases between. Germline assignment: CDR1 MNHEY and CDR2 SVGAGI. DNA for the CDR3: TGTGCCAGCGCTTCACTCCAACTTGGCTCCTACGAGCAGTACTTC. Protein sequence: CASASLQLGSYEQYF.

V usage is TRBV2 and J usage is TRBJ2-5; 9 bases line up with TRBD2. The V segment lost 4 bases and the J segment 2 bases; nucleotides outside the gene matches: 8. Germline V gene data show CDR1 as SNHLY and CDR2 as FYNNEI. The CDR3 covers 16 residues. CDR3 coding DNA: TGTGCCAGCAGTGTGTTATTAGCGGGGGCACAAGAGACCCAGTACTTC. It translates to CASSVLLAGAQETQYF.

The chain is built from TRBV6-5 and TRBJ2-7; 10 bases are a match to TRBD1. J gave up 7 bases and V 5 bases, and 8 bases lay outside the gene matches. CDR3 length equals 14 residues. Germline CDR1 is MNHEY and CDR2 is SVGAGI. In DNA, the CDR3 is TGTGCCAGCAGTCACCGGGACAGGGGTCAAGAGCAGTACTTC. This codes for CASSHRDRGQEQYF.

The sample holds a few counts of this clonotype. The V gene is TRBV9, the J gene TRBJ2-1; 9 nucleotides agree with TRBD2. The CDR3 has 15 amino acids. Germline-derived CDR1 and CDR2 are SGDLS and YYNGEE. Trimming removed 0 bases from V and 8 bases from J; junction bases left unmatched: 6. The DNA of the CDR3 is TGTGCCAGCAGCGTAGTAGCGGGAGCCATCCATGAGCAGTTCTTC. This translates into CASSVVAGAIHEQFF.

The genes are TRBV13 and TRBJ1-2; no reliable D call. The V end was cut by 0 bases, the J end by 4 bases, with 6 bases between. CDR1 is PRHDT, CDR2 FYEKMQ, per germline (reference sequence). The CDR3 contains 13 residues. The CDR3 is CASSLGRSYGYTF. CDR3 nucleotide sequence: TGTGCCAGCAGCTTAGGCCGCTCCTATGGCTACACCTTC.

V usage is TRBV20-1 and J usage is TRBJ2-2; D is tentatively TRBD1 or TRBD2 (5 bases each). Germline assignment: CDR1 DFQATT and CDR2 SNEGSKA (reference sequence). This CDR3 is 17 amino acids long. V was trimmed by 3 bases and J by 1 base, leaving 18 bases between them. The CDR3 region has the DNA TGCAGTGCTAGGCTAATCCGGGACGTTTGGAACACCGGGGAGCTGTTTTTT. Protein product: CSARLIRDVWNTGELFF.